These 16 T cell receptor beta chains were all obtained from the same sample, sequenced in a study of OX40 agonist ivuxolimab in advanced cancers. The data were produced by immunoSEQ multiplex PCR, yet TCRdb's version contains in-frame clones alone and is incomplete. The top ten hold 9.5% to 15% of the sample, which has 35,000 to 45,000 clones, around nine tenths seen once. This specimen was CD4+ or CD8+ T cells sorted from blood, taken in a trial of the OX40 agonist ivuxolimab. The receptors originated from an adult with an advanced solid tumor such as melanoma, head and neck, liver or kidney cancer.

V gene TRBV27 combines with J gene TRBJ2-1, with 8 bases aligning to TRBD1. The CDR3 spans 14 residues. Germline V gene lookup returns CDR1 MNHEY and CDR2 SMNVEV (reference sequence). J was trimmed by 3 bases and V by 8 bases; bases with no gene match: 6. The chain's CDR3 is CASRYGQGYNEQFF. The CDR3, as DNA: TGTGCCAGCCGGTATGGACAGGGCTACAATGAGCAGTTCTTC.

CDR3 region: CASSLIRGGEQYF. The CDR3 DNA sequence: TGTGCCAGCAGTTTAATAAGGGGAGGCGAGCAGTACTTC. This chain connects TRBV27 to TRBJ2-5, with D possibly matching TRBD2 (6 bases). Near its end, the DNA agrees better with TRBJ2-7, so the J call may be wrong. The length of the CDR3 is 13 residues. Per germline, CDR1 MNHEY and CDR2 SMNVEV (reference sequence).

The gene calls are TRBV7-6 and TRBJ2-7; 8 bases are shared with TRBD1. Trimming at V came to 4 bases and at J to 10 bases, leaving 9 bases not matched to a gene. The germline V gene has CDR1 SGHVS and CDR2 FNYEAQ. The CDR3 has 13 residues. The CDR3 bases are TGTGCCAGCAGCTCAGGGGGCGATCCAGTTCAGTACTTC. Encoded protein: CASSSGGDPVQYF.

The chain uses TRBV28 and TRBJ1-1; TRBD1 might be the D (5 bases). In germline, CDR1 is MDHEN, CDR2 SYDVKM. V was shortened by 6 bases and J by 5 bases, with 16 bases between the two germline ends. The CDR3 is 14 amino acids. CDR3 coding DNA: TGTGCCAGCAGATATACGGGACCTGGGACTGAAGCTTTCTTT. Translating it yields CASRYTGPGTEAFF.

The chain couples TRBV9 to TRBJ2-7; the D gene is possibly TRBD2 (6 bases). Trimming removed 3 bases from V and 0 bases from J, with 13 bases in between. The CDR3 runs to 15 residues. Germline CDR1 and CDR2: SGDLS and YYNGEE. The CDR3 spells CASSAPTRPSYEQYF. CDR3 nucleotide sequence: TGTGCCAGCAGCGCTCCGACTAGGCCCTCCTACGAGCAGTACTTC. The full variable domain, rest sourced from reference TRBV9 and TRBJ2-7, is DSGVTQTPKHLITATGQRVTLRCSPRSGDLSVYWYQQSLDQGLQFLIQYYNGEERAKGNILERFSAQQFPDLHSELNLSSLELGDSALYFCASSAPTRPSYEQYFGPGTRLTVT.

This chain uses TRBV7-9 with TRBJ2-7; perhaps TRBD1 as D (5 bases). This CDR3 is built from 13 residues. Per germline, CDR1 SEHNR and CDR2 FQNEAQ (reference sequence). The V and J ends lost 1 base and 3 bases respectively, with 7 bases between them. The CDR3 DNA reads TGTGCCAGCAGCTTAGAGACAGACTACGAGCAGTACTTC. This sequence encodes CASSLETDYEQYF.

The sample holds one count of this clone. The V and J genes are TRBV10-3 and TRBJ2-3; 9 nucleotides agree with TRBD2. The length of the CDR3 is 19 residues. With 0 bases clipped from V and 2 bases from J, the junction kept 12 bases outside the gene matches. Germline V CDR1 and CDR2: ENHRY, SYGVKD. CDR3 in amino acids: CAISESVASGTYLTDTQYF. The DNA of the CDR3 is TGTGCCATCAGTGAGTCTGTGGCTAGCGGGACCTACCTCACAGATACGCAGTATTTT.

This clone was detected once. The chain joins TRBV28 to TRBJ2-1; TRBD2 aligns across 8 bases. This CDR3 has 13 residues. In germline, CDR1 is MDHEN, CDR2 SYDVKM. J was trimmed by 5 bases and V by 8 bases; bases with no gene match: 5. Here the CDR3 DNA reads TGTGCCAGCGACACTAGCGGCAACAATGAGCAGTTCTTC. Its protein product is CASDTSGNNEQFF.

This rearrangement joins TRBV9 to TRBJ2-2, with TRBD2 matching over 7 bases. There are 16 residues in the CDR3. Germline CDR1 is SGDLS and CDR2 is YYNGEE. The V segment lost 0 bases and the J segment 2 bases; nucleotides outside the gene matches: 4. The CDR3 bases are TGTGCCAGCAGCGTAGGGGCTAGCGGCAACACCGGGGAGCTGTTTTTT. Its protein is CASSVGASGNTGELFF.

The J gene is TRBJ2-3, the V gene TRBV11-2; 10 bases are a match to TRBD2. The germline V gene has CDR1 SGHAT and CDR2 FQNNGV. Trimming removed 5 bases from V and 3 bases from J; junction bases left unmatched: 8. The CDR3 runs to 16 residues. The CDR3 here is CASSIQAGGGTDTQYF. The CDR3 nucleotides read TGTGCCAGCAGCATACAAGCGGGAGGGGGAACAGATACGCAGTATTTT.

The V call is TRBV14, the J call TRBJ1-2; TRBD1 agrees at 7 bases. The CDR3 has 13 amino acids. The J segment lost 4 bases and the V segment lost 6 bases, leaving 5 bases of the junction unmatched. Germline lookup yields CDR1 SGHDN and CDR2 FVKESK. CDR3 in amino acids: CASRSTGSYGYTF. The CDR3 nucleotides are TGTGCCAGCAGATCGACAGGGAGCTATGGCTACACCTTC.

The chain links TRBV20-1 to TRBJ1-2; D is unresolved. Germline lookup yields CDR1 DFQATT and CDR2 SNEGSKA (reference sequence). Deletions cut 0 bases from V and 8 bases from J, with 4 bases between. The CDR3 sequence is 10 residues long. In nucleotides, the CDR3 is TGCAGTGCTAGAGACCGCGGCTACACCTTC. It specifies CSARDRGYTF.

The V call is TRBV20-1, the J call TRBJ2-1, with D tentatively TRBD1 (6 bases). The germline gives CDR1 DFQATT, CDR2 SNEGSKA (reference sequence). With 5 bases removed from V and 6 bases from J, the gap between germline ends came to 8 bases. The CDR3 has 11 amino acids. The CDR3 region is CSAWGLNEQFF. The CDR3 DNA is TGCAGTGCTTGGGGGCTCAATGAGCAGTTCTTC.

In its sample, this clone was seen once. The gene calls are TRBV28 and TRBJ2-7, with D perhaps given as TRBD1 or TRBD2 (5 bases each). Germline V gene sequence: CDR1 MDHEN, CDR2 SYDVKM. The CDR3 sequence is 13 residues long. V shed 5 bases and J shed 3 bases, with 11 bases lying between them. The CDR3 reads CASSRDGVYEQYF. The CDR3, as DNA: TGTGCCAGCAGTAGGGACGGCGTCTACGAGCAGTACTTC.

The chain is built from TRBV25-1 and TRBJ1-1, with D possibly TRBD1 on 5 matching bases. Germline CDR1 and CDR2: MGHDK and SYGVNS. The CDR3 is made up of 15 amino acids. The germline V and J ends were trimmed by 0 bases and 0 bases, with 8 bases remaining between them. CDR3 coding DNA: TGTGCCAGCAGTGAATATACAGGCATGAACACTGAAGCTTTCTTT. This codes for CASSEYTGMNTEAFF.

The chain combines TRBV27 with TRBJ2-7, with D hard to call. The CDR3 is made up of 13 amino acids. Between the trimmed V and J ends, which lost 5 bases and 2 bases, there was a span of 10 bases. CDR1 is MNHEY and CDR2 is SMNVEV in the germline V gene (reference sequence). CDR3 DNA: TGTGCCAGCAGTCCCCGTAGGGCCTACGAGCAGTACTTC. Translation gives CASSPRRAYEQYF.